This T cell receptor beta chain was observed in a study of cytomegalovirus exposure and HLA in healthy donors. Study context: The 120 validation repertoires used the same platform as the approximately 700 first-cohort repertoires (as reported by a later analysis). Study-level points and caveats: That first-cohort TCR clusters tended to co-occur in the approximately 110 validation repertoires was found in a later analysis. Using the classifier, cytomegalovirus status was reportedly diagnosed with high specificity and sensitivity. Cytomegalovirus association was listed for 150 or so TCR beta chains.

On this clone: Its antigen is still unknown.

This CDR3 has 13 residues. Trimming took off 2 bases at V and 4 bases at J, with 7 bases between the two ends. Germline values: CDR1 SGHDN, CDR2 FVKESK. Clones were sequenced by immunoSEQ multiplex PCR, and TCRdb holds only the in-frame ones, with some missing. The table records some 230,000 clones, around nine tenths of them present only once. This rearrangement joins TRBV14 to TRBJ2-3; D is undetermined. Specimen: PBMCs. The clonotype was recovered from a young woman in good health and CMV-seronegative. For the CDR3, the DNA is TGTGCCAGCAGCCAACTTCCTCCAGATACGCAGTATTTT. Its protein product is CASSQLPPDTQYF. Supplemented by reference TRBV14 and TRBJ2-3, the full variable domain reads EAGVTQFPSHSVIEKGQTVTLRCDPISGHDNLYWYRRVMGKEIKFLLHFVKESKQDESGMPNNRFLAERTGGTYSTLKVQPAELEDSGVYFCASSQLPPDTQYFGPGTRLTVL.